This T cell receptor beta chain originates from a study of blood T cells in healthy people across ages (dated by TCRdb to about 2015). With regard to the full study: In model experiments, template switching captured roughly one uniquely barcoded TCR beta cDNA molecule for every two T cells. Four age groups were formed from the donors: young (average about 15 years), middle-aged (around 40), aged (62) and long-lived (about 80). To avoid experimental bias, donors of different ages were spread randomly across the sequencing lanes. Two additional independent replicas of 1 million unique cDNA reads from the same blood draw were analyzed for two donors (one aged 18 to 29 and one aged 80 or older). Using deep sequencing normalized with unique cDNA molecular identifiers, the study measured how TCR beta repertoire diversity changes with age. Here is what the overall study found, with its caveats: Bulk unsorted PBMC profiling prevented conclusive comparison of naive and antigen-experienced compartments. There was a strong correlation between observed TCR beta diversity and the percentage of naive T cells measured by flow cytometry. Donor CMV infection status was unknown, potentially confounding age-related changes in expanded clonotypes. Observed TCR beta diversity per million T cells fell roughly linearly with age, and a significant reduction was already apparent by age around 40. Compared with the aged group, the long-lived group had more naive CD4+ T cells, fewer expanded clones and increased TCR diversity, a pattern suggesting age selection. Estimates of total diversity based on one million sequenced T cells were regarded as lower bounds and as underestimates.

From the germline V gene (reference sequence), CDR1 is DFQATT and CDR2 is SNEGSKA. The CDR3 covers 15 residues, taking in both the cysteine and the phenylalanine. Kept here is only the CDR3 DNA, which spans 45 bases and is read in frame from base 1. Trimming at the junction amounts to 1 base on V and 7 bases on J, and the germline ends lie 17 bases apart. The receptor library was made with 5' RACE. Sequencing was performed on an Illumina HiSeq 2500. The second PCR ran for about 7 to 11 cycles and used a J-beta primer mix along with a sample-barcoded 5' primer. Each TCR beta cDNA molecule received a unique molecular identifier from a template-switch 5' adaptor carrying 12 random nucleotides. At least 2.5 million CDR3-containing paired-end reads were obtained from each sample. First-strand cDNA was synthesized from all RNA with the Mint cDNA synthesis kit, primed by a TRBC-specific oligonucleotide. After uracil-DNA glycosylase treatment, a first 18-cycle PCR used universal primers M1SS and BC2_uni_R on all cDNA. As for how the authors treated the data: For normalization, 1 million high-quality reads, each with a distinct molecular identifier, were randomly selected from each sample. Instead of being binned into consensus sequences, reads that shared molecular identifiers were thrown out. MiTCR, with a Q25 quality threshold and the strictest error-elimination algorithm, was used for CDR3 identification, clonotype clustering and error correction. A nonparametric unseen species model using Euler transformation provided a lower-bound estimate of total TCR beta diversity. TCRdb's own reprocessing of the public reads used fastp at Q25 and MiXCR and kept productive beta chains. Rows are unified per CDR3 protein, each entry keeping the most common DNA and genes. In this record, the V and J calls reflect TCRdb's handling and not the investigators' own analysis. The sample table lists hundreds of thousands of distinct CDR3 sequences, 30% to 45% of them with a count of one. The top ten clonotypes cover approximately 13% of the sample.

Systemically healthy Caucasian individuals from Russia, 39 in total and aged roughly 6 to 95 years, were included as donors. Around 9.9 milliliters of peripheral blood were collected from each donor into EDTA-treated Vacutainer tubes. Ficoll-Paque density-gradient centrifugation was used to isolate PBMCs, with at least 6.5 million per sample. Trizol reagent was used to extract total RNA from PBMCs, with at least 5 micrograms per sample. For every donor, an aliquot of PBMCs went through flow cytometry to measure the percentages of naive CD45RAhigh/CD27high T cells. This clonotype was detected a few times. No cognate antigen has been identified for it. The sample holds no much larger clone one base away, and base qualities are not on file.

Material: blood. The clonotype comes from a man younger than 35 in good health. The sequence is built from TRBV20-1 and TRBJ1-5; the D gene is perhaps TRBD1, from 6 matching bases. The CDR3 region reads CSARGTGPGGQPQHF. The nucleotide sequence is TGCAGTGCTAGAGGTACAGGCCCGGGGGGCCAGCCCCAGCATTTT.